The 4 T cell receptor beta chains below all came from one sample that was sequenced in a study of neurological immune-mediated disorders. TCRdb reanalysed the 5' RACE reads using MiXCR and keeps one entry per CDR3 protein. The data contain 65,000 to 85,000 distinct CDR3 sequences, around 6% of them seen just once; the ten biggest clones take up roughly 7.3%. Time point of the sample: longitudinal time-point 2. The sample comprised PBMCs. The receptors here all came from an older woman with multiple sclerosis.

This clonotype was seen ten or more times. The chain is built from TRBV5-4 and TRBJ2-1; 16 positions match TRBD2. Germline V gives CDR1 SGHNT, CDR2 YYREEE (reference sequence). CDR3 length: 16 amino acids. Trimming removed 0 bases from V and 11 bases from J; junction bases left unmatched: 5. The CDR3 region is CASSLVGTSGGAQQFF. CDR3 DNA: TGTGCCAGCAGCTTGGTGGGGACTAGCGGGGGGGCTCAGCAGTTCTTC.

Many counts were recorded for this clonotype. The CDR3 sequence is CASSPVDRGFSGYTF. The CDR3 DNA sequence: TGTGCCAGCAGCCCCGTCGACAGGGGCTTCTCTGGCTACACCTTC. The V and J genes are TRBV5-5 and TRBJ1-2, with TRBD1 matching over 8 bases. Trimming at V came to 4 bases and at J to 7 bases, leaving 12 bases not matched to a gene. The CDR3 has 15 residues. Germline-derived CDR1 and CDR2 are SGHKS and YYEKEE (reference sequence).

This clonotype was recorded at least ten times. The chain couples TRBV7-8 to TRBJ1-1; 9 bases are a match to TRBD1. The CDR3 contains 13 residues. The V gene's germline CDR1 is SGHVS and CDR2 FQNEAQ. The V and J ends lost 1 base and 6 bases, in that order; junction bases with no gene match: 0. CDR3 loop: CASSLGQGAEAFF. CDR3 nucleotides: TGTGCCAGCAGCTTAGGACAGGGGGCTGAAGCTTTCTTT.

This clonotype has ten or more counts. The chain couples TRBV5-1 to TRBJ2-3, with D perhaps TRBD1 (5 bases). Per the germline V gene, CDR1 is SGHRS and CDR2 is YFSETQ. Trimming left V 0 bases short and J 4 bases short, with 9 bases between. The CDR3 length is 14 residues. The chain's CDR3 is CASSLGGPADTQYF. The CDR3 coding sequence is TGCGCCAGCAGCTTGGGGGGCCCGGCAGATACGCAGTATTTT. The whole variable domain, remainder taken from reference TRBV5-1 and TRBJ2-3, is KAGVTQTPRYLIKTRGQQVTLSCSPISGHRSVSWYQQTPGQGLQFLFEYFSETQRNKGNFPGRFSGRQFSNSRSEMNVSTLELGDSALYLCASSLGGPADTQYFGPGTRLTVL.